This T cell receptor beta chain is from a study of CD8+CD57+ T cells in acquired aplastic anemia. General observations from the study: Statistical testing detected no significant gap in CD8+ Simpson's diversity between patients and controls.

This clonotype was recorded a few times. Its antigen is as yet unknown. Those patients picked for sequencing had displayed CD8+CD57+ cell expansion on flow cytometry. Blood came from patients not yet given any therapy. Template material for TCR beta VDJ and CDR3 profiling consisted of genomic DNA. TCRdb reprocessed the reads via MiXCR and lists one record per CDR3 protein. The repertoire consists of more than 200,000 distinct CDR3 sequences, with 40% to 60% occurring once and the leading ten covering about 20%. CDR1 and CDR2 (germline): MNHEY, SMNVEV (reference sequence). J was trimmed by 0 bases and V by 6 bases; bases with no gene match: 7. This CDR3 is built from 16 residues.

This rearrangement joins TRBV27 to TRBJ1-5, with 8 bases identical to TRBD1. This clonotype was sampled from a human donor with aplastic anemia. What was sequenced was sorted CD4+, CD8+, or CD8+CD57+ T cells (not recorded which) from PBMCs. The CDR3 DNA reads TGTGCCAGCAGACCGGACAGGGTGGATAGCAATCAGCCCCAGCATTTT. Amino acids: CASRPDRVDSNQPQHF.